This TCR beta chain was recorded in a study of blood T cell repertoires in COVID-19 (dated by TCRdb to the early 2020s). Regarding the study in general: Collaborator samples came from the United States, Italy and Spain and covered acute and convalescent phases of COVID-19. Deeply sampled blood TCRbeta repertoires from subjects exposed to, actively infected with, or recovered from COVID-19 were included in the dataset. Nearly every sample came with metadata listing a de-identified subject ID, COVID-19 status, age in years and sex. The prospective study material was composed of cDNA or gDNA derived from T cells, B-cell-depleted T cells, or PBMCs. Where available, HLA class I and class II types were taken from metadata supplied by the sample provider and were not determined by assay-based typing. Samples were obtained from the ongoing ImmuneRACE study (first 160 participants) and from about 1,300 subjects provided by 6 global collaborators. The repertoires were released in a freely available public database meant as a resource for research on the immune response to SARS-CoV-2.

The CDR3 sequence holds 15 residues, the cysteine and phenylalanine included. Only CDR3 DNA is held: 45 bases, read in frame from base 1. Per the germline V gene (reference sequence), LGHDT is the CDR1 and YNNKEL is the CDR2. Trimming removed 2 bases from V and 5 bases from J; the gene matches leave 7 bases unexplained. TCRbeta CDR3 regions were amplified from genomic DNA by means of the immunoSEQ Assay, a bias-controlled multiplex PCR. The source study handled its data this way. Nucleated cell counts per sample were estimated from amplification of reference gene primers within the assay. To quantify the absolute abundance of each unique TCRbeta CDR3 rearrangement, sequence reads were collapsed and filtered. For each sample, productive Simpson clonality was calculated by taking the square root of Simpson's diversity index across productive rearrangements. As stored in TCRdb, this immuneACCESS dataset retains in-frame rearrangements with V and J assigned. A fraction of the clones does not appear; measured against another copy, unresolved V genes explain less than half of the discrepancy, and the remainder lacks a known reason. V, J and clone size reflect that table, while D and trimming were determined from the DNA. Across this sample there are about 250,000 clones, with over 75% seen only once. The ten largest clones take up 15% to 17% of the sample.

The sample holds a few counts of this clone. The specificity of this receptor is unknown. Base qualities are not at hand, and no much larger clone is one base apart. In the prospective study, participants were about 18 to 89 years old, resided in under 30 geographic areas of the United States, and were enrolled through a virtual design. In the prospective study, cohorts were assigned on the basis of participant-reported clinical history obtained from a screening survey and a study questionnaire. For ImmuneRACE Cohort 3, a participant was defined as recovered based on two consecutive negative NP/OP PCR tests, clearance by a healthcare professional, or resolution of symptoms. Each participant in the prospective study had whole blood, serum and a nasopharyngeal or oropharyngeal swab collected by mobile phlebotomists. Participants in the prospective study had the option to provide additional blood draws and questionnaires over an approximately two-month period. Blood samples from the prospective study were shipped frozen or at room temperature prior to DNA extraction.

What the research found in general, with its limitations: The amount of clinical and demographic metadata varied by source and participant and was provided uncurated.

This TCR came from a man younger than 30 who had recovered from COVID-19. This sequence uses TRBV3-1 (or the pseudogene TRBV3-2) and TRBJ1-2, with 8 bases aligning to TRBD1. The sequenced material came from PBMCs or T cells enriched from blood (not recorded which). The sequenced DNA is TGTGCCAGCAGCCAACAGACAGGGGCGGGTTATGGCTACACCTTC. It translates to CASSQQTGAGYGYTF.